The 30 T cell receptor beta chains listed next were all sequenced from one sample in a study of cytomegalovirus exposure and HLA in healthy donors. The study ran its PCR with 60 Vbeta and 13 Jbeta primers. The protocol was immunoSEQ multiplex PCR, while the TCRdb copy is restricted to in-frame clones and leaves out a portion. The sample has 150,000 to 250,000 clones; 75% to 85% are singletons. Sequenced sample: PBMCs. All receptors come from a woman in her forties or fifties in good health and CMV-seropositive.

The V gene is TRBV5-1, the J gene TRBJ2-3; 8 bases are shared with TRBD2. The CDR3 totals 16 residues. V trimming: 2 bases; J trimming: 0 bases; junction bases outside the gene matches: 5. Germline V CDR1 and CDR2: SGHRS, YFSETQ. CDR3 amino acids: CASSLTSGASTDTQYF. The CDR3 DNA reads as TGCGCCAGCAGCTTAACTAGCGGTGCTAGCACAGATACGCAGTATTTT.

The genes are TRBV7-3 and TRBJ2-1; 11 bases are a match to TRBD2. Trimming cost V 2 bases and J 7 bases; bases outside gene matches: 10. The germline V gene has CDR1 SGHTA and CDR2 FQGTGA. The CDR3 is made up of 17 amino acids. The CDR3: CASSLGLAGGSGNEQFF. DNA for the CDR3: TGTGCCAGCAGCTTAGGGCTAGCGGGAGGTTCGGGGAATGAGCAGTTCTTC.

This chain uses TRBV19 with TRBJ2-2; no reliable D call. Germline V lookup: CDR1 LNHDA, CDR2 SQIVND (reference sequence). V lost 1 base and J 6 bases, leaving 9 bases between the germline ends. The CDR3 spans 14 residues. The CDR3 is CASSIGPLPGELFF. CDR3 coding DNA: TGTGCCAGTAGTATAGGGCCCTTACCCGGGGAGCTGTTTTTT.

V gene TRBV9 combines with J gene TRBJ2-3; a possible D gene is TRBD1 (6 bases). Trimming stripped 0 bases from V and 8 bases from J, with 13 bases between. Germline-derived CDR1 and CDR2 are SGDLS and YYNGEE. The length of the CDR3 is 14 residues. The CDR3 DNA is TGTGCCAGCAGCGTAGGGGACACAGGTGGTACGCAGTATTTT. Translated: CASSVGDTGGTQYF.

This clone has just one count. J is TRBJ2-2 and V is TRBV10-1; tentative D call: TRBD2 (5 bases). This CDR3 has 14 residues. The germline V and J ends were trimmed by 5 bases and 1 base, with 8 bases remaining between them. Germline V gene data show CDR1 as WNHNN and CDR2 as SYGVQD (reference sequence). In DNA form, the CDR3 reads TGCGCCAGCAGTTACGGGGAGAACACCGGGGAGCTGTTTTTT. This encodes CASSYGENTGELFF.

CDR3 nucleotide sequence: TGTGCCATCAGTGAGGGGCAGGTTAGCAATCAGCCCCAGCATTTT. Its protein product is CAISEGQVSNQPQHF. The rearrangement uses TRBV10-3 and TRBJ1-5; D gene uncertain. V was clipped by 2 bases and J by 0 bases, with 8 bases between them. The CDR3 extends over 15 amino acids. Germline V gene data show CDR1 as ENHRY and CDR2 as SYGVKD.

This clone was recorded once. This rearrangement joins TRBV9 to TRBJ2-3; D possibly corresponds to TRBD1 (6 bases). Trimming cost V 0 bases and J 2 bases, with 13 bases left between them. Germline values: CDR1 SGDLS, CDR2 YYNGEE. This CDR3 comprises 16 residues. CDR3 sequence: CASSVGPGDYTDTQYF. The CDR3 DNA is TGTGCCAGCAGCGTAGGCCCAGGGGATTACACAGATACGCAGTATTTT. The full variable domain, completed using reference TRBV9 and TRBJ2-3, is DSGVTQTPKHLITATGQRVTLRCSPRSGDLSVYWYQQSLDQGLQFLIQYYNGEERAKGNILERFSAQQFPDLHSELNLSSLELGDSALYFCASSVGPGDYTDTQYFGPGTRLTVL.

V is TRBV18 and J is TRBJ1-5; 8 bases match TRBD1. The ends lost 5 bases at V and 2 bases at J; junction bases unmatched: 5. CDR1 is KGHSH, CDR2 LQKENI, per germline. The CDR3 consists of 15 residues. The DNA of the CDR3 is TGTGCCAGCTCAGCCGACAGGGGCGGCAATCAGCCCCAGCATTTT. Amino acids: CASSADRGGNQPQHF.

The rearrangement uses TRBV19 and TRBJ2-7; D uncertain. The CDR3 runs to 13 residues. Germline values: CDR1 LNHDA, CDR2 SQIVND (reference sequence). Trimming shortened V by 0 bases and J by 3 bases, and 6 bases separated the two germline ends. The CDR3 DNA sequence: TGTGCCAGTAGTATAGACACTTTCTACGAGCAGTACTTC. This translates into CASSIDTFYEQYF.

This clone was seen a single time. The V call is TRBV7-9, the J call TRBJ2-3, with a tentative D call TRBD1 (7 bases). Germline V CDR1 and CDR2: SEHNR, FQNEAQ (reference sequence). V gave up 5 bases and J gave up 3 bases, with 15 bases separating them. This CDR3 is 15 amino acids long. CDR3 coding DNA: TGTGCCAGCAGCCAATGGGACAGCGGGACAGATACGCAGTATTTT. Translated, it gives CASSQWDSGTDTQYF.

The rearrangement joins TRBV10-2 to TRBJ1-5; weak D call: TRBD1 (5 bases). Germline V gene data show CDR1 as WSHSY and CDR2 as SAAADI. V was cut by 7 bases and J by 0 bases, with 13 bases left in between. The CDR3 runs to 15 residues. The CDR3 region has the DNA TGCGCCAGCACTAAGGGGACTGATAGCAATCAGCCCCAGCATTTT. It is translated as CASTKGTDSNQPQHF.

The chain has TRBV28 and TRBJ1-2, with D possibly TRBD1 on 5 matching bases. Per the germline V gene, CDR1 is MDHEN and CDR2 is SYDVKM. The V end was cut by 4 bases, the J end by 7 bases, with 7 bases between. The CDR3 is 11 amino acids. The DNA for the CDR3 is TGTGCCAGCAGTTCCAGGGCTGGCTACACCTTC. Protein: CASSSRAGYTF.

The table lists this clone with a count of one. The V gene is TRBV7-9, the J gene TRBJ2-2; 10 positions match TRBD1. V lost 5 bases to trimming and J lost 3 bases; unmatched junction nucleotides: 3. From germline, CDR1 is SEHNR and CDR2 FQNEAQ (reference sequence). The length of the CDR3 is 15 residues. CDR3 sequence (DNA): TGTGCCAGCAGCGTGGACAGGGGGGACACCGGGGAGCTGTTTTTT. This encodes CASSVDRGDTGELFF.

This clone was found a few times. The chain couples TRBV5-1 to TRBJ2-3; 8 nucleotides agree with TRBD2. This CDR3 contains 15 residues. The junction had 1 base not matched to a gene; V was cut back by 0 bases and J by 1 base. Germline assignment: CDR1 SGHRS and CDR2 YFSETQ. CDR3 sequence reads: CASSLALAGTDTQYF. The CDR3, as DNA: TGCGCCAGCAGCTTGGCACTAGCGGGCACAGATACGCAGTATTTT.

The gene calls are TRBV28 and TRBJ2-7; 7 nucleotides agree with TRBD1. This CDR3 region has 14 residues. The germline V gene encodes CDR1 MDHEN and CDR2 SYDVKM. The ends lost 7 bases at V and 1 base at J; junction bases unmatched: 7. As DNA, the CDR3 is TGTGCCAGCACTAGAGGACAGGCTTCCTACGAGCAGTACTTC. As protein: CASTRGQASYEQYF.

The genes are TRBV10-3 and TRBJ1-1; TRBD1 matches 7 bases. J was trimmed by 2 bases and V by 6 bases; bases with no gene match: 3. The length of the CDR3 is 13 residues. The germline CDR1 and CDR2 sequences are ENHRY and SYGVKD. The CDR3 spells CAISRTGNTEAFF. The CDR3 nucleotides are TGTGCCATCAGCCGGACAGGCAACACTGAAGCTTTCTTT.

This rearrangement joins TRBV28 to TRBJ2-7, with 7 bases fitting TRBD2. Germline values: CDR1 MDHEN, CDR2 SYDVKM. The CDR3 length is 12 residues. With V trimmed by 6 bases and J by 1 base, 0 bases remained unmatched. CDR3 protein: CASRGLSYEQYF. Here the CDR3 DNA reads TGTGCCAGCAGGGGACTATCCTACGAGCAGTACTTC.

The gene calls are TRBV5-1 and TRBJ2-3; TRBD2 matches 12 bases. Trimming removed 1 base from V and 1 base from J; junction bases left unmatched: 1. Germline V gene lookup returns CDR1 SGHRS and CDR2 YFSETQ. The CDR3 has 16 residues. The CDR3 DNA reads TGCGCCAGCAGCTTGAGGACTAGCGGGGGCACAGATACGCAGTATTTT. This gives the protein CASSLRTSGGTDTQYF.

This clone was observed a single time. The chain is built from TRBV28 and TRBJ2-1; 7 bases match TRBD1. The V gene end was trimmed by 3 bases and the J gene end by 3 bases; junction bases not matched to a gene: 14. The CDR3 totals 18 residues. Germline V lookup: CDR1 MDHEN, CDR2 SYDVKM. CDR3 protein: CASSFLAGRDRLYNEQFF. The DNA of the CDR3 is TGTGCCAGCAGTTTTCTTGCCGGCCGGGACAGACTCTACAATGAGCAGTTCTTC.

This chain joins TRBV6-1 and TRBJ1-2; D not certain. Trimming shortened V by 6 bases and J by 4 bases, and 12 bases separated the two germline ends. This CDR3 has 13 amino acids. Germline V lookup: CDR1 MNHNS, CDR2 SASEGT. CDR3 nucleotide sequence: TGTGCCAGCAGAGACTACAGCGGCTATGGCTACACCTTC. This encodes CASRDYSGYGYTF.

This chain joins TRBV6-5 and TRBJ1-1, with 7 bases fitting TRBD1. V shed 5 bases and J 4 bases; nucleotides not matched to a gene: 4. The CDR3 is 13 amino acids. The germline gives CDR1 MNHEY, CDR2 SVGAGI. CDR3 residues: CASSTAGGTEAFF. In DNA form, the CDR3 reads TGTGCCAGCAGTACGGCAGGGGGCACTGAAGCTTTCTTT.

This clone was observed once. The CDR3 reads CASSKKGVGTANYGYTF. The CDR3 nucleotides are TGTGCCAGCAGTAAAAAGGGGGTGGGCACCGCTAACTATGGCTACACCTTC. The chain recombines TRBV28 with TRBJ1-2; tentatively, D is TRBD1 (6 bases). With 5 bases removed from V and 0 bases from J, the gap between germline ends came to 19 bases. The V gene's germline CDR1 is MDHEN and CDR2 SYDVKM. The CDR3 contains 17 residues.

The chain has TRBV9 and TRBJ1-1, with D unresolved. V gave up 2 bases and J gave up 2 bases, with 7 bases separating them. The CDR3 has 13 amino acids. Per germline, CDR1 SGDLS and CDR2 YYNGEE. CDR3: CASSVNSNTEAFF. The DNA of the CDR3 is TGTGCCAGCAGCGTTAACAGTAACACTGAAGCTTTCTTT.

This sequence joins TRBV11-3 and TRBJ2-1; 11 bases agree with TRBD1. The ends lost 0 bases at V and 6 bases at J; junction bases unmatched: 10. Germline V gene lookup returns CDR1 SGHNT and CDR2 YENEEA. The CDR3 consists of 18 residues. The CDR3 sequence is CASSLDGAGTGGGNEQFF. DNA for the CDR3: TGTGCCAGCAGCTTAGATGGAGCGGGGACAGGGGGAGGCAATGAGCAGTTCTTC.

The CDR3 is CASKFSYPGQGAQGDTEAFF. CDR3 sequence (DNA): TGTGCCAGCAAATTTTCTTACCCGGGACAGGGGGCTCAAGGGGACACTGAAGCTTTCTTT. J is TRBJ1-1 and V is TRBV28; 12 bases map to TRBD1. CDR3 length: 20 amino acids. Germline-derived CDR1 and CDR2 are MDHEN and SYDVKM. V trimming: 7 bases; J trimming: 3 bases; junction bases outside the gene matches: 21.

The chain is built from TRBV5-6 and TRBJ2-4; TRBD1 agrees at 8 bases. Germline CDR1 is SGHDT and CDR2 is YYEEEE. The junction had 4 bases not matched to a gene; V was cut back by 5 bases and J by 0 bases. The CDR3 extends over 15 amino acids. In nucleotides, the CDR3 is TGTGCCAGCAGACCAGGGGGCAAAGCCAAAAACATTCAGTACTTC. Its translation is CASRPGGKAKNIQYF.

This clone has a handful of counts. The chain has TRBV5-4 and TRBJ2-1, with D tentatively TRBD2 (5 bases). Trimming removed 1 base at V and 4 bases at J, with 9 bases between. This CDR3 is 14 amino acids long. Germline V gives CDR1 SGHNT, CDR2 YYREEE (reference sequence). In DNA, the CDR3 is TGTGCCAGCAGCTTGCAAGCGGTGTACAATGAGCAGTTCTTC. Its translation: CASSLQAVYNEQFF.

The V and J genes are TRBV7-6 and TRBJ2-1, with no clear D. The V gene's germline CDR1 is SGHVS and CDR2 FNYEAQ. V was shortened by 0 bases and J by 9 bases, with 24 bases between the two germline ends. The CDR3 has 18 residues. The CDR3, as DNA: TGTGCCAGCAGCTTAGCCCAGACTCTAGAACCCCTCGTAGGTGAGCAGTTCTTC. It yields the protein CASSLAQTLEPLVGEQFF.

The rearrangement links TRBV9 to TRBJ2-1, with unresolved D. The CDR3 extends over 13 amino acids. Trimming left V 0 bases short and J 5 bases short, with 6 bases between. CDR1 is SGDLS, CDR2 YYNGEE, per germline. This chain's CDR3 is CASSVANNNEQFF. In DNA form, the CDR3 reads TGTGCCAGCAGCGTAGCTAATAACAATGAGCAGTTCTTC. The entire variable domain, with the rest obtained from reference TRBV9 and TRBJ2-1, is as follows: DSGVTQTPKHLITATGQRVTLRCSPRSGDLSVYWYQQSLDQGLQFLIQYYNGEERAKGNILERFSAQQFPDLHSELNLSSLELGDSALYFCASSVANNNEQFFGPGTRLTVL.

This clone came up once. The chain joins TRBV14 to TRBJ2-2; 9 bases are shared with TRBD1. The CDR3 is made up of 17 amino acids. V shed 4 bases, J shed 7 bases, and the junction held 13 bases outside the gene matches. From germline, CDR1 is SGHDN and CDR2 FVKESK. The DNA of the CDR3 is TGTGCCAGCAGCCCCTACCGACAGGGGGTCCTGGTCGGGGAGCTGTTTTTT. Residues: CASSPYRQGVLVGELFF.